Each of the 28 T cell receptor beta chains below was sequenced from the same sample in a study of CD8 T cells in Susac syndrome. Reverse transcription of 0.5 to 1 ug RNA was performed with random hexamers. MiXCR, run by TCRdb on the immunoSEQ multiplex PCR reads, gives a single entry per CDR3 protein. The profile covers over 100,000 distinct CDR3 sequences, with over 90% appearing a single time and less than 0.3% taken by the ten largest. Sequences were obtained from CD8+ T cells from PBMCs. These receptors all stem from a human donor with Susac syndrome.

V usage is TRBV5-4 and J usage is TRBJ1-3; 8 bases are shared with TRBD1. This CDR3 spans 14 amino acids. The V gene end was trimmed by 0 bases and the J gene end by 5 bases; junction bases not matched to a gene: 1. Germline V lookup: CDR1 SGHNT, CDR2 YYREEE (reference sequence). The CDR3, as DNA: TGTGCCAGCAGCTTGGGACAGGGGAGAAACACCATATATTTT. It specifies CASSLGQGRNTIYF.

This sequence joins TRBV19 and TRBJ1-5; unclear D gene. V was shortened by 3 bases and J by 7 bases, with 10 bases between the two germline ends. This CDR3 region has 13 residues. Germline V gene lookup returns CDR1 LNHDA and CDR2 SQIVND (reference sequence). The CDR3 DNA reads TGTGCCAGTAGTATTAGGGCTGGACAGCCCCAGCATTTT. The encoded protein is CASSIRAGQPQHF.

This sequence joins TRBV27 and TRBJ2-7; 9 bases map to TRBD1. V lost 4 bases, J lost 5 bases, and 6 bases stayed unmatched. The length of the CDR3 is 14 residues. Per germline, CDR1 MNHEY and CDR2 SMNVEV (reference sequence). The CDR3 sequence is CASSSRTGVNEQYF. CDR3 sequence (DNA): TGTGCCAGCAGTTCACGGACAGGGGTAAACGAGCAGTACTTC.

The CDR3 is CASSEGDQPQHF. The CDR3 nucleotides read TGTGCCAGCAGCGAGGGTGATCAGCCCCAGCATTTT. The chain couples TRBV9 to TRBJ1-5; D is unresolved. Trimming shortened V by 3 bases and J by 5 bases, and 6 bases separated the two germline ends. CDR1 is SGDLS and CDR2 is YYNGEE in the germline V gene. The CDR3 consists of 12 residues.

This chain links TRBV7-9 with TRBJ2-7; the D gene could be TRBD1 or TRBD2 (5 bases each). The V gene's germline CDR1 is SEHNR and CDR2 FQNEAQ (reference sequence). The germline V and J ends were trimmed by 5 bases and 6 bases, with 11 bases remaining between them. CDR3 length: 12 amino acids. CDR3 DNA sequence: TGTGCCAGCAGCCCCTCAGGGAGCGAGCAGTACTTC. Protein product: CASSPSGSEQYF.

The genes are TRBV27 and TRBJ2-1; 8 bases line up with TRBD1. Losses at the gene ends were 4 bases for V and 0 bases for J; bases not matched to a gene: 2. The CDR3 consists of 15 residues. The germline gives CDR1 MNHEY, CDR2 SMNVEV (reference sequence). The CDR3 coding sequence is TGTGCCAGCAGTTCAGGACAGGGCTCCTACAATGAGCAGTTCTTC. Translation gives CASSSGQGSYNEQFF.

V usage is TRBV3-1 and J usage is TRBJ1-5; D might be TRBD1 (5 bases). This CDR3 comprises 14 residues. V was shortened by 4 bases and J by 1 base, with 8 bases between the two germline ends. Germline V gene sequence: CDR1 LGHDT, CDR2 YNNKEL (reference sequence). The CDR3 bases are TGTGCCAGCAGCCGACGACAGAGCAATCAGCCCCAGCATTTT. The encoded protein is CASSRRQSNQPQHF.

In its sample, this clonotype was seen once. The rearrangement links TRBV3-1 to TRBJ2-3; D unresolved. Germline values: CDR1 LGHDT, CDR2 YNNKEL (reference sequence). Trimming left V 1 base short and J 0 bases short, with 8 bases between. This CDR3 spans 15 amino acids. CDR3 sequence (DNA): TGTGCCAGCAGCCAAGGTTTGACTAGCACAGATACGCAGTATTTT. Residues: CASSQGLTSTDTQYF.

The chain employs TRBV4-3 and TRBJ2-4; D is uncertain. The germline gives CDR1 LGHNA, CDR2 YSLEER. Trimming stripped 0 bases from V and 2 bases from J, with 11 bases between. The CDR3 is 16 residues long. The CDR3 DNA is TGCGCCAGCAGCCAAGACGGTACCGCCACCAAAAACATTCAGTACTTC. As protein: CASSQDGTATKNIQYF.

The CDR3 DNA is TGTGCCAGCAGCGAAAGAATGGCGTCTAGCACAGATACGCAGTATTTT. This codes for CASSERMASSTDTQYF. The chain is built from TRBV9 and TRBJ2-3, with unresolved D. Trimming removed 3 bases at V and 0 bases at J, with 14 bases between. CDR3 length equals 16 residues. From germline, CDR1 is SGDLS and CDR2 YYNGEE. Complete variable domain (other parts from reference TRBV9 and TRBJ2-3): DSGVTQTPKHLITATGQRVTLRCSPRSGDLSVYWYQQSLDQGLQFLIQYYNGEERAKGNILERFSAQQFPDLHSELNLSSLELGDSALYFCASSERMASSTDTQYFGPGTRLTVL.

The chain employs TRBV29-1 and TRBJ1-2; D might be TRBD1 (6 bases). The germline V and J ends were trimmed by 3 bases and 2 bases, with 16 bases remaining between them. CDR3 length: 15 amino acids. Per the germline V gene, CDR1 is SQVTM and CDR2 is ANQGSEA. The DNA of the CDR3 is TGCAGCGTTGAGGCCCTCAGGGGTGGGAACTATGGCTACACCTTC. Translating it yields CSVEALRGGNYGYTF.

The chain recombines TRBV3-1 with TRBJ2-2; D gene unclear. The germline V and J ends were trimmed by 4 bases and 7 bases, with 13 bases remaining between them. The CDR3 has 14 residues. Looked up from germline, CDR1 is LGHDT and CDR2 is YNNKEL (reference sequence). CDR3 DNA sequence: TGTGCCAGCAGCCCAGGAAGTTACGGCGGGGAGCTGTTTTTT. Amino acids: CASSPGSYGGELFF.

The gene calls are TRBV30 and TRBJ2-1, with 7 positions matching TRBD2. Losses at the gene ends were 5 bases for V and 9 bases for J; bases not matched to a gene: 10. The germline V gene has CDR1 GTSNPN and CDR2 SVGIG (reference sequence). The CDR3 runs 13 residues. Here the CDR3 DNA reads TGTGCCTGGGCGGGGAGGGATAGTGGTGAGCAGTTCTTC. The encoded protein is CAWAGRDSGEQFF. The full variable domain, with the rest looked up from reference TRBV30 and TRBJ2-1, is SQTIHQWPATLVQPVGSPLSLECTVEGTSNPNLYWYRQAAGRGLQLLFYSVGIGQISSEVPQNLSASRPQDRQFILSSKKLLLSDSGFYLCAWAGRDSGEQFFGPGTRLTVL.

The J gene is TRBJ2-7, the V gene TRBV10-2, with 12 nucleotides matching TRBD2. From germline, CDR1 is WSHSY and CDR2 SAAADI. The CDR3 loop spans 14 amino acids. With V trimmed by 4 bases and J by 7 bases, 5 bases remained unmatched. The CDR3: CASSASGGAEEQYF. Here the CDR3 DNA reads TGCGCCAGCAGTGCTAGCGGGGGGGCGGAAGAGCAGTACTTC.

This chain links TRBV9 with TRBJ1-1; D is undetermined. CDR1 SGDLS and CDR2 YYNGEE come from the germline V gene. The CDR3 is made up of 12 amino acids. V was pared by 0 bases and J by 6 bases, with 6 bases between. CDR3 residues: CASSVEGSEAFF. The CDR3 DNA reads TGTGCCAGCAGCGTAGAAGGCTCTGAAGCTTTCTTT.

In this sample, this clonotype turned up once. The rearrangement links TRBV30 to TRBJ2-4; 11 bases line up with TRBD1. Germline values: CDR1 GTSNPN, CDR2 SVGIG (reference sequence). The trim removed 2 bases at V and 4 bases at J, leaving 4 bases unmatched. CDR3 length equals 15 residues. The CDR3 nucleotides are TGTGCCTGGAGTCCGGACAGGGGGCTAAAAAACATTCAGTACTTC. Protein product: CAWSPDRGLKNIQYF.

The J gene is TRBJ1-4, the V gene TRBV4-2; D not certain. With 4 bases removed from V and 8 bases from J, the gap between germline ends came to 14 bases. CDR1 LGHNA and CDR2 YNFKEQ come from the germline V gene. CDR3 length equals 14 residues. CDR3 region: CASSLAVDQEKLFF. DNA for the CDR3: TGTGCCAGCAGCCTTGCGGTAGATCAGGAAAAACTGTTTTTT.

The chain has TRBV29-1 and TRBJ2-7; D remains unclear. The germline V gene has CDR1 SQVTM and CDR2 ANQGSEA. Between the trimmed V and J ends, which lost 2 bases and 3 bases, there was a span of 8 bases. The CDR3 contains 12 residues. Here the CDR3 reads CSVELKDYEQYF. Here the CDR3 DNA reads TGCAGCGTTGAACTGAAGGACTACGAGCAGTACTTC.

This clonotype was detected once. CDR3 amino acids: CSARAGERRPYEQYF. The CDR3 nucleotides are TGCAGTGCTAGAGCCGGGGAGAGGCGCCCCTACGAGCAGTACTTC. The chain uses TRBV20-1 and TRBJ2-7, with D possibly matching TRBD2 (5 bases). Trimming left V 1 base short and J 2 bases short, with 15 bases between. This CDR3 has 15 amino acids. Germline V gives CDR1 DFQATT, CDR2 SNEGSKA (reference sequence).

The chain has TRBV14 and TRBJ1-2; a possible D gene is TRBD1 (6 bases). V was cut by 0 bases and J by 7 bases, with 12 bases left in between. This CDR3 region has 14 residues. Germline assignment: CDR1 SGHDN and CDR2 FVKESK. Here the CDR3 reads CASSQDLVGGGYTF. The DNA for the CDR3 is TGTGCCAGCAGCCAAGATTTGGTAGGGGGTGGCTACACCTTC.

V usage is TRBV4-3 and J usage is TRBJ1-6; TRBD1 might be the D (5 bases). V was shortened by 4 bases and J by 9 bases, with 16 bases between the two germline ends. CDR3 length: 15 residues. Germline assignment: CDR1 LGHNA and CDR2 YSLEER. CDR3 residues: CASSRDVGDGSPLHF. For the CDR3, the DNA is TGCGCCAGCAGCCGAGATGTGGGGGACGGTTCACCCCTCCACTTT.

V usage is TRBV29-1 and J usage is TRBJ1-2; D not certain. This CDR3 comprises 11 residues. Trimming cost V 6 bases and J 2 bases, with 7 bases left between them. CDR1 is SQVTM and CDR2 is ANQGSEA in the germline V gene. The CDR3 sequence: CSVSGNYGYTF. CDR3 DNA: TGCAGCGTATCCGGAAACTATGGCTACACCTTC.

The chain has TRBV15 and TRBJ1-2, with D tentatively TRBD1 (6 bases). CDR1 LNHNV and CDR2 YYDKDF come from the germline V gene (reference sequence). V was cut by 4 bases and J by 0 bases, with 9 bases left in between. The CDR3 has 14 amino acids. CDR3 sequence (DNA): TGTGCCACCAGCATGAGGACAGCTAACTATGGCTACACCTTC. This translates into CATSMRTANYGYTF.

This chain joins TRBV7-9 and TRBJ2-3, with TRBD1 matching over 8 bases. Losses at the gene ends were 1 base for V and 1 base for J; bases not matched to a gene: 4. From germline, CDR1 is SEHNR and CDR2 FQNEAQ (reference sequence). CDR3 size: 16 residues. The DNA of the CDR3 is TGTGCCAGCAGCTTAGTACCGGGACAGGGCACAGATACGCAGTATTTT. Its protein is CASSLVPGQGTDTQYF. The variable domain in full, completed from reference TRBV7-9 and TRBJ2-3, reads DTGVSQNPRHKITKRGQNVTFRCDPISEHNRLYWYRQTLGQGPEFLTYFQNEAQLEKSRLLSDRFSAERPKGSFSTLEIQRTEQGDSAMYLCASSLVPGQGTDTQYFGPGTRLTVL.

This clonotype was recorded once. The gene calls are TRBV20-1 and TRBJ2-1; a weak D match, TRBD2 (6 bases). The V end was cut by 5 bases, the J end by 7 bases, with 9 bases between. CDR1 and CDR2 (germline): DFQATT, SNEGSKA (reference sequence). This CDR3 has 11 amino acids. CDR3: CSALGGNEQFF. CDR3 DNA sequence: TGCAGTGCTTTGGGGGGAAATGAGCAGTTCTTC.

V usage is TRBV29-1 and J usage is TRBJ2-7; D call uncertain. Trimming cost V 4 bases and J 6 bases, with 16 bases left between them. Germline lookup yields CDR1 SQVTM and CDR2 ANQGSEA. The CDR3 has 13 residues. The CDR3: CSVGNSASGEQYF. The CDR3 DNA reads as TGCAGCGTTGGAAACAGCGCCTCAGGCGAGCAGTACTTC.

The rearrangement joins TRBV4-1 to TRBJ2-2, with D unclear. CDR3 size: 13 residues. V was trimmed by 5 bases and J by 4 bases, leaving 8 bases between them. The V gene's germline CDR1 is MGHRA and CDR2 YSYEKL. CDR3: CASSGVVTGELFF. CDR3 DNA: TGCGCCAGCAGCGGGGTTGTCACCGGGGAGCTGTTTTTT.

Regarding this clonotype: Possible read error: a much larger clone is one base away. The genes are TRBV13 and TRBJ2-1, with 9 bases identical to TRBD2. Trimming cost V 5 bases and J 8 bases; bases outside gene matches: 13. The CDR3 loop spans 16 amino acids. Germline V gene sequence: CDR1 PRHDT, CDR2 FYEKMQ (reference sequence). Written as DNA, the CDR3 is TGTGCCAGCAGCCCGCTGACTGGCGGGGGGGCCGATGAGCAGTTCTTC. Protein: CASSPLTGGGADEQFF.